This T cell receptor (beta chain) emerged from a study of blood T cell repertoires in COVID-19. About the study: PBMCs, B-cell-depleted T cells, or T cells were the source of the cDNA or gDNA that made up the material.

Original data processing: Cell counts per sample came from amplifying reference gene primers. Some clones are missing from TCRdb's copy, which holds only in-frame ones; the method was immunoSEQ multiplex PCR. That table supplies the V and J calls and clone size; D and trimming were determined from the DNA. The sample contains about 270,000 clones, about 87% of which appear only once. This TCR was sampled from a man aged 55 to 69 who had recovered from COVID-19. The sample was peripheral blood.

CDR3 loop: CASRGPGTEAFF. DNA of the CDR3: TGTGCCAGCAGGGGGCCGGGCACTGAAGCTTTCTTT. V and J are TRBV2 and TRBJ1-1; a weak D match, TRBD1 (5 bases). V gave up 6 bases and J gave up 4 bases, with 9 bases separating them. This CDR3 contains 12 residues. Looked up from germline, CDR1 is SNHLY and CDR2 is FYNNEI. The variable domain in full, completed from reference TRBV2 and TRBJ1-1, reads EPEVTQTPSHQVTQMGQEVILRCVPISNHLYFYWYRQILGQKVEFLVSFYNNEISEKSEIFDDQFSVERPDGSNFTLKIRSTKLEDSAMYFCASRGPGTEAFFGQGTRLTVV.